This TCR beta chain appears in the sequencing data of a study of radiotherapy plus CTLA-4 blockade in lung cancer. Turning to the study itself: Objective responses were observed in 15% to 20% of patients, and disease control was achieved by roughly 30%.

Broader study findings: In blood, early T cell clone dynamics reportedly predicted response best, together with interferon-beta. TCR clones from tumors expanded in blood after radiotherapy plus ipilimumab.

The data were produced by immunoSEQ multiplex PCR, yet TCRdb's version contains in-frame clones alone and is incomplete. This sample has about 98,000 clones, with around four fifths found just once. Trimming left V 0 bases short and J 0 bases short, with 10 bases between. In germline, CDR1 is SGHRS, CDR2 YFSETQ. CDR3 length: 17 residues. With regard to this clone: Its cognate antigen is unknown.

This sample comprised peripheral blood, obtained from a patient treated with radiotherapy plus ipilimumab. The origin of this receptor is a human donor with non-small cell lung cancer who had a partial response to radiotherapy plus ipilimumab. This chain connects TRBV5-1 to TRBJ2-6; D is perhaps TRBD1 (5 bases). CDR3 protein: CASSLAPTDSGANVLTF. DNA of the CDR3: TGCGCCAGCAGCTTGGCCCCGACAGACTCTGGGGCCAACGTCCTGACTTTC.